These 9 T cell receptor beta chains were all obtained from the same sample, sequenced in a study of T-cell memory formation after mild COVID-19. TCRdb itself ran the 5' RACE reads through MiXCR, one entry per CDR3 protein. The table records 560,000 or so distinct CDR3 sequences, 17% of them present only once. The sample comprised PBMCs or a T cell subset sorted from them (not recorded which). The receptors were gathered from an adult woman who had mild COVID-19 (a few samples of this study predate the infection). Cell type and time point are not known.

This clonotype was seen repeatedly, ten times or more. The chain couples TRBV30 to TRBJ2-1, with D perhaps given as TRBD1 or TRBD2 (6 bases each). Germline-derived CDR1 and CDR2 are GTSNPN and SVGIG (reference sequence). The CDR3 totals 12 residues. The V end lost 3 bases, the J end lost 10 bases, and 13 bases lay between the germline ends. As DNA, the CDR3 is TGTGCCTGGAGGAGTGAGGGGGGAGAGCAGTTCTTC. Translating gives CAWRSEGGEQFF.

This clonotype was detected many times. The J gene is TRBJ1-1, the V gene TRBV18; D is uncertain. Trimming stripped 0 bases from V and 4 bases from J, with 12 bases between. Germline V CDR1 and CDR2: KGHSH, LQKENI. The CDR3 covers 15 residues. The CDR3: CASSPPGSWSTEAFF. The DNA of the CDR3 is TGTGCCAGCTCACCACCGGGGAGTTGGAGCACTGAAGCTTTCTTT.

This clonotype appeared a few times. The V call is TRBV27, the J call TRBJ1-2; 8 nucleotides agree with TRBD1. The ends lost 2 bases at V and 1 base at J; junction bases unmatched: 6. The CDR3 is made up of 16 amino acids. Germline-derived CDR1 and CDR2 are MNHEY and SMNVEV (reference sequence). CDR3 sequence reads: CASSLDGQGGNYGYTF. The CDR3, as DNA: TGTGCCAGCAGTTTAGATGGACAGGGAGGTAACTATGGCTACACCTTC.

This clonotype has a handful of counts. This chain connects TRBV20-1 to TRBJ2-5; D unclear. The CDR3 extends over 13 amino acids. Germline CDR1 DFQATT, CDR2 SNEGSKA (reference sequence). Trimming shortened V by 2 bases and J by 4 bases, and 11 bases separated the two germline ends. The CDR3 nucleotides are TGCAGTGCTAGACCGCTCGGTGGAGAGACCCAGTACTTC. It specifies CSARPLGGETQYF.

This sequence joins TRBV18 and TRBJ1-1; D not certain. The CDR3 is 14 amino acids. V was pared by 1 base and J by 4 bases, with 10 bases between. Germline V lookup: CDR1 KGHSH, CDR2 LQKENI. The CDR3 loop is CASSPQSMGTEAFF. CDR3 nucleotides: TGTGCCAGCTCACCACAAAGTATGGGCACTGAAGCTTTCTTT. Looking up the rest from reference TRBV18 and TRBJ1-1 gives the full variable domain: NAGVMQNPRHLVRRRGQEARLRCSPMKGHSHVYWYRQLPEEGLKFMVYLQKENIIDESGMPKERFSAEFPKEGPSILRIQQVVRGDSAAYFCASSPQSMGTEAFFGQGTRLTVV.

The V and J genes are TRBV5-1 and TRBJ2-2; the match to TRBD2 covers 11 bases. Germline CDR1 SGHRS, CDR2 YFSETQ. Trimming took 1 base from V and 5 from J; bases not matched to a gene: 7. The CDR3 covers 17 residues. The CDR3: CASSLLAGGPRTGELFF. The CDR3 DNA sequence: TGCGCCAGCAGCTTGTTAGCGGGAGGGCCGAGGACCGGGGAGCTGTTTTTT.

The J gene is TRBJ1-1, the V gene TRBV7-9; no firm D call. V lost 3 bases and J 3 bases, leaving 11 bases between the germline ends. CDR1 is SEHNR and CDR2 is FQNEAQ in the germline V gene (reference sequence). The CDR3 is made up of 14 amino acids. The CDR3 region is CASSLGSGDTEAFF. The CDR3 region has the DNA TGTGCCAGCAGCTTGGGATCGGGTGACACTGAAGCTTTCTTT. The variable domain in full, completed from reference TRBV7-9 and TRBJ1-1, reads DTGVSQNPRHKITKRGQNVTFRCDPISEHNRLYWYRQTLGQGPEFLTYFQNEAQLEKSRLLSDRFSAERPKGSFSTLEIQRTEQGDSAMYLCASSLGSGDTEAFFGQGTRLTVV.

This clonotype has more than one count but fewer than ten. This chain links TRBV19 with TRBJ2-1, with TRBD1 matching 10 bases. The CDR3 length is 14 residues. Germline V gene data show CDR1 as LNHDA and CDR2 as SQIVND (reference sequence). The V segment lost 7 bases and the J segment 7 bases; nucleotides outside the gene matches: 7. The CDR3 DNA reads as TGTGCCAGTACCCCAAGGGACAGGGGTAATGAGCAGTTCTTC. It is translated as CASTPRDRGNEQFF.

V is TRBV15 and J is TRBJ2-1; D is tentatively TRBD1 or TRBD2 (5 bases each). CDR1 LNHNV and CDR2 YYDKDF come from the germline V gene (reference sequence). This CDR3 contains 17 residues. The V gene lost 5 bases and the J gene lost 3 bases, with 20 bases spanning the gap. The CDR3 loop is CATSGRTGPKNYNEQFF. The CDR3 DNA is TGTGCCACCAGCGGGAGAACGGGGCCGAAAAACTACAATGAGCAGTTCTTC.